These 3 T cell receptor beta chains came from one sample sequenced in a study of blood T cell repertoires in COVID-19. Profiling relied on immunoSEQ multiplex PCR, and the TCRdb table lists in-frame clones only, not all of them. Here the sample spans 150,000 to 200,000 clones, approximately 83% being singletons. The sequencing input was peripheral blood. Receptor source: a man aged 45-60 years with active or convalescent COVID-19.

V usage is TRBV3-1 (or the pseudogene TRBV3-2) and J usage is TRBJ2-1; the D gene is possibly TRBD2 (7 bases). V lost 0 bases and J lost 3, with 15 bases in between. Germline V lookup: CDR1 LGHDT, CDR2 YNNKEL (reference sequence). CDR3 size: 17 residues. DNA for the CDR3: TGTGCCAGCAGCCAAGAGCCCGCGGGGGCCAGCTACAATGAGCAGTTCTTC. It yields the protein CASSQEPAGASYNEQFF.

The chain combines TRBV18 with TRBJ2-2; D remains unclear. Between the trimmed V and J ends, which lost 3 bases and 5 bases, there was a span of 4 bases. The CDR3 covers 12 residues. The germline gives CDR1 KGHSH, CDR2 LQKENI. CDR3 nucleotides: TGTGCCAGCTCACCGAGAACCGGGGAGCTGTTTTTT. As protein: CASSPRTGELFF.

V and J are TRBV5-1 and TRBJ1-4; D may be TRBD1 (6 bases). V dropped 0 bases and J dropped 6 bases, with 12 bases sitting between them. Germline-derived CDR1 and CDR2 are SGHRS and YFSETQ. The CDR3 spans 15 residues. CDR3 in DNA: TGCGCCAGCAGCTTGGAGGGGGACTACTATGAAAAACTGTTTTTT. Protein: CASSLEGDYYEKLFF.